Detailed here is one T cell receptor beta chain. From blood CD8+ and CD4+ T cells, the TCR beta chain was sequenced. The authors reverse transcribed roughly 0.5 to 1 ug RNA with random hexamers. An immunoSEQ multiplex PCR generated amplified TCR beta CDR3 products spanning 54 Vbeta and 13 Jbeta. In TCRdb, the immunoSEQ multiplex PCR reads were re-called with MiXCR into one record per CDR3 protein. The sample records around 300,000 distinct CDR3 sequences, over 75% being singletons. This entry comes from a study of CD8 T cells in Susac syndrome. Germline-derived CDR1 and CDR2 are DFQATT and SNEGSKA (reference sequence). This CDR3 spans 20 amino acids. The junction had 24 bases not matched to a gene; V was cut back by 6 bases and J by 3 bases.

The sample taken for sequencing was CD8+ T cells from PBMCs. V is TRBV20-1 and J is TRBJ2-7, with TRBD2 matching over 12 bases. This TCR was recovered from a human donor with multiple sclerosis. This CDR3 is CSAPGLSNPVRTSGDYEQYF. CDR3 nucleotide sequence: TGCAGTGCCCCGGGACTTAGCAACCCAGTTCGGACTAGCGGGGACTACGAGCAGTACTTC.